This T cell receptor (beta chain) appears in the sequencing data of a study of blood T cells in healthy people across ages. Findings and caveats of the study: Possibly confounding the expanded clonotype changes was the fact that donor CMV status was unknown.

Total RNA, at least 5 micrograms per sample, was extracted from PBMCs. Through a sample-barcoded 5' primer and a J-beta primer mix, a second PCR was run for roughly 7 to 11 cycles. Sequencing recovered at least 3 million CDR3-containing paired-end reads from each sample. TCRdb re-analysed the 5' RACE reads in MiXCR, keeping a single row per CDR3 protein. Found here are 650,000 or so distinct CDR3 sequences, approximately 52% of them singletons; the top ten hold approximately 13%. The CDR3 has 15 residues. Germline V gives CDR1 SQVTM, CDR2 ANQGSEA. In the case of this clonotype: Its antigen is still unknown. With a much larger clone just one base away, this may be a read error.

Sequencing used blood. This sequence was found in a woman of 80 years or more in good health. The V and J genes are TRBV29-1 and TRBJ2-3; D gene ambiguous. CDR3 loop: CSVGEHRLSTDAQYF. The CDR3 bases are TGCAGCGTTGGTGAACACCGCTTGAGCACAGATGCGCAGTATTTT.